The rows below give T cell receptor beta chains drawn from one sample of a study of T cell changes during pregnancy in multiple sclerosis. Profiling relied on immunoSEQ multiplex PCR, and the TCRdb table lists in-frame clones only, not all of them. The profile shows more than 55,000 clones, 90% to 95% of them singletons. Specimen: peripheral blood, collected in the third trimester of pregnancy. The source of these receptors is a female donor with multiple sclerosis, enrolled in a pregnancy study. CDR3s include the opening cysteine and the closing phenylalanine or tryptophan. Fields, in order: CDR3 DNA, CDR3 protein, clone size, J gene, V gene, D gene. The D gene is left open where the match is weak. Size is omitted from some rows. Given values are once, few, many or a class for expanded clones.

TGTGCCAGCAGCCCCCGCGGGCCTTCTAATGAAAAACTGTTTTTT CASSPRGPSNEKLFF - TRBJ1-4 TRBV7-8 -
TGTGCCAGCAGCTACGGACAGGGGACAGGTGATCAGCCCCAGCATTTT CASSYGQGTGDQPQHF - TRBJ1-5 TRBV7-2 TRBD1
TGTGCCAGCAGCCGGGGACTAGCGGGAGTAGGGAATGAGCAGTTCTTC CASSRGLAGVGNEQFF - TRBJ2-1 TRBV7-2 TRBD2
TGTGCCAGCAGTCCGGACAGGGCTGGCAATCAGCCCCAGCATTTT CASSPDRAGNQPQHF - TRBJ1-5 TRBV6-1 TRBD1
TGTGCCAGCAGCACGCCGACAGGGAGCACTGAAGCTTTCTTT CASSTPTGSTEAFF - TRBJ1-1 TRBV7-6 TRBD1
TGTGCCAGCAGCTCGCAAAAGGGAGGTTTCTACAATGAGCAGTTCTTC CASSSQKGGFYNEQFF - TRBJ2-1 TRBV5-4 -
TGTGCCAGCAGCCCCAATGACAGGGCGGCTAATGAAAAACTGTTTTTT CASSPNDRAANEKLFF once TRBJ1-4 TRBV7-8 TRBD1
TGCGCCAGCAGCTTGGAGACAGGGAGCACAGATACGCAGTATTTT CASSLETGSTDTQYF once TRBJ2-3 TRBV5-1 TRBD1
TGTGCCAGCAGTTCCGGGGCAGGGGGCGCGGAGACCCAGTACTTC CASSSGAGGAETQYF - TRBJ2-5 TRBV6-1 TRBD1
TGCAGCGCTGAAGCGGGGAGCTCCTACGAGCAGTACTTC CSAEAGSSYEQYF - TRBJ2-7 TRBV29-1 TRBD2